The next 26 T cell receptor beta chains were all read from a single sample in a study of blood T cell repertoires in COVID-19. Only in-frame clones appear in the TCRdb table, and some are missing; sequencing was by immunoSEQ multiplex PCR. Of 250,000 or so clones listed, 65% to 85% are singletons. Sequenced sample: PBMCs or T cells enriched from blood (not recorded which). The receptor set was obtained from a man over 45 who had recovered from COVID-19.

The chain combines TRBV29-1 with TRBJ1-2; 8 positions agree with TRBD1. Germline V CDR1 and CDR2: SQVTM, ANQGSEA. The V and J ends lost 3 bases and 8 bases, in that order; junction bases with no gene match: 5. The CDR3 runs to 12 residues. CDR3 sequence (DNA): TGCAGCGTTGAGGGACAGGTGGAGGGCTACACCTTC. Residues: CSVEGQVEGYTF.

The chain links TRBV5-4 to TRBJ1-2; 9 bases agree with TRBD1. This CDR3 contains 15 residues. V gave up 4 bases and J gave up 6 bases; unmatched junction bases: 10. Germline values: CDR1 SGHNT, CDR2 YYREEE (reference sequence). This CDR3 is CASSLRDRVQNGYTF. In DNA form, the CDR3 reads TGTGCCAGCAGCCTCCGGGACAGGGTACAGAATGGCTACACCTTC.

The V gene is TRBV30, the J gene TRBJ2-7; D may be TRBD2 (6 bases). V lost 1 base, J lost 6 bases, and 10 bases lay in between. CDR1 and CDR2 from the germline V gene are GTSNPN and SVGIG (reference sequence). The CDR3 is 12 amino acids. CDR3 nucleotides: TGTGCCTGGAGTGCCCTCGGGGGCGAGCAGTACTTC. Translating gives CAWSALGGEQYF.

The chain has TRBV19 and TRBJ1-5; 8 nucleotides align to TRBD1. V was clipped by 9 bases and J by 2 bases; unmatched bases: 9. This CDR3 has 15 residues. The germline V gene has CDR1 LNHDA and CDR2 SQIVND (reference sequence). CDR3 loop: CASGGQGLGNQPQHF. Written as DNA, the CDR3 is TGTGCCAGCGGCGGACAGGGCCTGGGCAATCAGCCCCAGCATTTT.

The V call is TRBV19, the J call TRBJ2-1; 8 bases agree with TRBD1. Germline loops: CDR1 LNHDA, CDR2 SQIVND (reference sequence). CDR3 length equals 13 residues. The J segment lost 10 bases and the V segment lost 7 bases, leaving 9 bases of the junction unmatched. The chain's CDR3 is CASTLDRAGEQFF. CDR3 sequence (DNA): TGTGCCAGTACCTTGGACAGGGCCGGGGAGCAGTTCTTC. The full variable domain, with the rest looked up from reference TRBV19 and TRBJ2-1, is DGGITQSPKYLFRKEGQNVTLSCEQNLNHDAMYWYRQDPGQGLRLIYYSQIVNDFQKGDIAEGYSVSREKKESFPLTVTSAQKNPTAFYLCASTLDRAGEQFFGPGTRLTVL.

The chain joins TRBV7-9 to TRBJ1-2; D remains unclear. The germline V and J ends were trimmed by 4 bases and 2 bases, with 11 bases remaining between them. The germline CDR1 and CDR2 sequences are SEHNR and FQNEAQ (reference sequence). This CDR3 has 14 residues. CDR3 loop: CASSYDGPNYGYTF. Here the CDR3 DNA reads TGTGCCAGCAGCTACGATGGCCCCAACTATGGCTACACCTTC.

This clone appeared a single time. This rearrangement joins TRBV27 to TRBJ1-2; 7 bases agree with TRBD1. V lost 5 bases to trimming and J lost 7 bases; unmatched junction nucleotides: 7. The germline gives CDR1 MNHEY, CDR2 SMNVEV (reference sequence). The CDR3 runs to 13 residues. The CDR3, as DNA: TGTGCCAGCAGTCCCCAGACAGGGTCTGGCTACACCTTC. The encoded protein is CASSPQTGSGYTF.

The J gene is TRBJ2-7, the V gene TRBV10-3, with 10 positions matching TRBD2. Germline V gene sequence: CDR1 ENHRY, CDR2 SYGVKD. The CDR3 contains 16 residues. V shed 4 bases, J shed 2 bases, and the junction held 8 bases outside the gene matches. The CDR3 loop is CAISALLAGFAYEQYF. DNA of the CDR3: TGTGCCATCAGTGCCTTACTAGCGGGGTTTGCCTACGAGCAGTACTTC.

The chain joins TRBV9 to TRBJ1-2; possibly TRBD1 for D (5 bases). Looked up from germline, CDR1 is SGDLS and CDR2 is YYNGEE. Between the trimmed V and J ends, which lost 2 bases and 5 bases, there was a span of 13 bases. This CDR3 spans 14 amino acids. CDR3 amino acids: CASSVSREAYGYTF. The CDR3, as DNA: TGTGCCAGCAGCGTTTCCAGGGAGGCATATGGCTACACCTTC.

The CDR3 DNA reads as TGCGCCAGCAGCCAAGACGGCGGGGGGATCTACAATGAGCAGTTCTTC. Its protein is CASSQDGGGIYNEQFF. The chain uses TRBV4-1 and TRBJ2-1; TRBD2 agrees at 8 bases. V gave up 0 bases and J gave up 3 bases; unmatched junction bases: 4. CDR1 is MGHRA and CDR2 is YSYEKL in the germline V gene. This CDR3 spans 16 amino acids.

The chain couples TRBV7-9 to TRBJ1-1; no clear D. V lost 7 bases and J lost 11, with 23 bases in between. Germline loops: CDR1 SEHNR, CDR2 FQNEAQ (reference sequence). The CDR3 runs 14 residues. The CDR3 loop reads CASTITAGGLGAFF. CDR3 nucleotide sequence: TGTGCCAGCACCATCACAGCGGGAGGTCTCGGGGCTTTCTTT.

The gene calls are TRBV1 and TRBJ2-3; the DNA was not compared with TRBD2, the D call given in the table. TRBV1 represents a pseudogene. This CDR3 contains 17 residues. As DNA, the CDR3 is TGCACCAGCAGCCACTCCCTTAGCGGGGAACGGAGGGATACGCAGTATTTT. Protein: CTSSHSLSGERRDTQYF.

CDR3 coding DNA: TGTGCCAGTAAACCGGACAGGGAGTTTTGGGAGCCCCAGCATTTT. This codes for CASKPDREFWEPQHF. The chain is built from TRBV19 and TRBJ1-5; 8 positions agree with TRBD1. Germline loops: CDR1 LNHDA, CDR2 SQIVND (reference sequence). The junction had 13 bases not matched to a gene; V was cut back by 7 bases and J by 8 bases. This CDR3 has 15 amino acids.

The V and J genes are TRBV19 and TRBJ1-3; D ambiguous. V lost 0 bases and J lost 0, with 15 bases in between. Germline V gene data show CDR1 as LNHDA and CDR2 as SQIVND (reference sequence). CDR3 size: 18 residues. CDR3 DNA sequence: TGTGCCAGTAGTATAGACTATTCTGGGCAACTCTCTGGAAACACCATATATTTT. Protein: CASSIDYSGQLSGNTIYF.

In this sample, this clone turned up a few times. The chain combines TRBV5-5 with TRBJ1-1; D gene ambiguous. Trimming left V 1 base short and J 1 base short, with 14 bases between. This CDR3 has 16 amino acids. The V gene's germline CDR1 is SGHKS and CDR2 YYEKEE (reference sequence). CDR3 protein: CASSLSPGGWNTEAFF. The CDR3 DNA follows: TGTGCCAGCAGCTTGAGTCCTGGAGGATGGAACACTGAAGCTTTCTTT.

This rearrangement joins TRBV19 to TRBJ2-3, with a possible D match to TRBD2 (5 bases). CDR1 is LNHDA and CDR2 is SQIVND in the germline V gene (reference sequence). This CDR3 contains 18 residues. V was cut by 3 bases and J by 3 bases, with 22 bases left in between. In DNA, the CDR3 is TGTGCCAGTAGTATTGGGGTTGGGAGTAGGTTGAAAACAGATACGCAGTATTTT. It encodes CASSIGVGSRLKTDTQYF.

The table lists this clone with a count of one. J is TRBJ2-7 and V is TRBV7-9; 8 nucleotides line up with TRBD2. Germline lookup yields CDR1 SEHNR and CDR2 FQNEAQ (reference sequence). The CDR3 runs to 17 residues. V shed 5 bases, J shed 2 bases, and the junction held 14 bases outside the gene matches. CDR3 in amino acids: CASSTWPSPAGAYEQYF. The CDR3 DNA is TGTGCCAGCAGCACCTGGCCCTCCCCAGCGGGAGCCTACGAGCAGTACTTC.

The chain joins TRBV7-2 to TRBJ2-7; possibly TRBD2 for D (5 bases). Germline V gene sequence: CDR1 SGHTA, CDR2 FQGNSA. Trimming shortened V by 5 bases and J by 7 bases, and 24 bases separated the two germline ends. The CDR3 is made up of 16 amino acids. This CDR3 reads CASSQGWGTLGDEQYF. The CDR3 bases are TGTGCCAGCAGCCAAGGATGGGGAACGCTCGGGGATGAGCAGTACTTC.

This clone has only a few counts. CDR3 sequence: CASSPGTVSQPQHF. The CDR3 DNA reads as TGTGCCAGCTCACCTGGGACAGTCAGTCAGCCCCAGCATTTT. The V gene is TRBV18, the J gene TRBJ1-5; TRBD1 agrees at 7 bases. The CDR3 spans 14 residues. Unmatched junction bases numbered 5, after V lost 3 bases and J lost 6 bases. Germline V gene lookup returns CDR1 KGHSH and CDR2 LQKENI.

This clone is a singleton in its sample. V usage is TRBV10-3 and J usage is TRBJ1-3; 12 bases are a match to TRBD1. In germline, CDR1 is ENHRY, CDR2 SYGVKD. This CDR3 contains 18 residues. V dropped 5 bases and J dropped 8; count of bases not matched to a gene: 16. The CDR3 loop reads CAISPNHGRDRGQDTIYF. DNA of the CDR3: TGTGCCATCAGTCCCAATCACGGCCGGGACAGGGGGCAGGACACCATATATTTT.

The chain carries TRBV9 and TRBJ1-2; the D is unclear. Germline CDR1 and CDR2: SGDLS and YYNGEE. The V and J ends lost 0 bases and 4 bases respectively, with 4 bases between them. The length of the CDR3 is 12 residues. The chain's CDR3 is CASSVGLYGYTF. DNA for the CDR3: TGTGCCAGCAGCGTAGGACTCTATGGCTACACCTTC.

The sample holds one count of this clone. This chain links TRBV2 with TRBJ1-1; 7 bases line up with TRBD1. The germline gives CDR1 SNHLY, CDR2 FYNNEI. CDR3 size: 15 residues. J was trimmed by 1 base and V by 4 bases; bases with no gene match: 6. CDR3 amino acids: CASSVPAGGNTEAFF. CDR3 DNA sequence: TGTGCCAGCAGTGTCCCGGCAGGGGGGAACACTGAAGCTTTCTTT.

V is TRBV5-1 and J is TRBJ2-3, with 7 nucleotides matching TRBD1. The CDR3 sequence is 14 residues long. Germline loops: CDR1 SGHRS, CDR2 YFSETQ. V lost 5 bases to trimming and J lost 4 bases; unmatched junction nucleotides: 7. The DNA for the CDR3 is TGCGCCAGCAGAGATACAGGGGCGGCAGATACGCAGTATTTT. Protein: CASRDTGAADTQYF.

This sequence joins TRBV28 and TRBJ1-1; TRBD1 might be the D (6 bases). The germline V and J ends were trimmed by 10 bases and 7 bases, with 13 bases remaining between them. The CDR3 totals 11 residues. Per the germline V gene, CDR1 is MDHEN and CDR2 is SYDVKM. The CDR3 sequence: CATGNRDEAFF. CDR3 coding DNA: TGTGCCACCGGTAACAGGGATGAAGCTTTCTTT.

The rearrangement links TRBV25-1 to TRBJ1-2; D perhaps matches TRBD1 (5 bases). The CDR3 covers 14 residues. Deletions cut 4 bases from V and 2 bases from J, with 11 bases between. Germline assignment: CDR1 MGHDK and CDR2 SYGVNS. In nucleotides, the CDR3 is TGTGCCAGCAGTGGAAGTCCAGGGAACTATGGCTACACCTTC. Amino acids: CASSGSPGNYGYTF.

The rearrangement uses TRBV28 and TRBJ2-3, with TRBD1 matching over 9 bases. The CDR3 has 12 residues. J was trimmed by 4 bases and V by 11 bases; bases with no gene match: 4. Germline V gives CDR1 MDHEN, CDR2 SYDVKM. CDR3 region: CASGTGPDTQYF. CDR3 nucleotides: TGTGCCTCCGGGACAGGGCCAGATACGCAGTATTTT.